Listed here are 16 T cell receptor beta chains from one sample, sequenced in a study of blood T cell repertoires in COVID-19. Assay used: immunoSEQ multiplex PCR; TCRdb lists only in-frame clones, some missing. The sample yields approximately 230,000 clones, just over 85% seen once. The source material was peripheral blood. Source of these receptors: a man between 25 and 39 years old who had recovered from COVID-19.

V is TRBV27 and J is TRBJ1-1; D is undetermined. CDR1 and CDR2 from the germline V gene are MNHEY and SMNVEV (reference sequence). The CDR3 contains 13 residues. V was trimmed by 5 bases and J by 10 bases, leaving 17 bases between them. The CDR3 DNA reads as TGTGCCAGCAGTCCCACGGGAGTCGCCTCAGCTTTCTTT. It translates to CASSPTGVASAFF.

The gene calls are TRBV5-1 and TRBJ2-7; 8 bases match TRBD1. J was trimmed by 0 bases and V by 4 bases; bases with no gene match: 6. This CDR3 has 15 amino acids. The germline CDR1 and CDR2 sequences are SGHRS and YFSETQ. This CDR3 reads CASSDQGALSYEQYF. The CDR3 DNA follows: TGCGCCAGCAGCGATCAGGGGGCGCTCTCCTACGAGCAGTACTTC.

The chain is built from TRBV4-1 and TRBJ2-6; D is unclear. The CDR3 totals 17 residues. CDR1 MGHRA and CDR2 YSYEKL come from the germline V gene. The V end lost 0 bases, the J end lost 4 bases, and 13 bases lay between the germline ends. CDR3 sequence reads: CASSQDWRTLGANVLTF. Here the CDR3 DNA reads TGCGCCAGCAGCCAAGATTGGAGAACCCTGGGGGCCAACGTCCTGACTTTC.

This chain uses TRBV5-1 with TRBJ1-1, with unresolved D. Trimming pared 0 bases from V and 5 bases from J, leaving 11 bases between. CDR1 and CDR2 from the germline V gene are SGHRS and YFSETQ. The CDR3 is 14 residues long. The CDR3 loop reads CASSLGSGRTEAFF. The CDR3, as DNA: TGCGCCAGCAGCTTGGGATCCGGTAGAACTGAAGCTTTCTTT. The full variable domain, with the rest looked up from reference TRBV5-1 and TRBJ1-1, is KAGVTQTPRYLIKTRGQQVTLSCSPISGHRSVSWYQQTPGQGLQFLFEYFSETQRNKGNFPGRFSGRQFSNSRSEMNVSTLELGDSALYLCASSLGSGRTEAFFGQGTRLTVV.

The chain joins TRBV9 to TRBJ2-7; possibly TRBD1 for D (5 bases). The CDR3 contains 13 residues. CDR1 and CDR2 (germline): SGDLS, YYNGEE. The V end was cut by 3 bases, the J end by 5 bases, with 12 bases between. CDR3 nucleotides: TGTGCCAGCAGCGACGGACACGGCCACGAGCAGTACTTC. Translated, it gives CASSDGHGHEQYF.

For the CDR3, the DNA is TGCGCCAGCAGCCAAGAGGGAGGTAGCGGCTCCTACGAGCAGTACTTC. Translated, it gives CASSQEGGSGSYEQYF. The chain joins TRBV4-1 to TRBJ2-7; tentatively, D is TRBD2 (6 bases). Per the germline V gene, CDR1 is MGHRA and CDR2 is YSYEKL. CDR3 length: 16 residues. Between the trimmed V and J ends, which lost 0 bases and 0 bases, there was a span of 12 bases.

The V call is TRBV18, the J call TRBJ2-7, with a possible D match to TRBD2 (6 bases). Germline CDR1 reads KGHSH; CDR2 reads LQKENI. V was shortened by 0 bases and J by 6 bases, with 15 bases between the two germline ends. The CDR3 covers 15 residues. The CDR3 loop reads CASSPPGGLRFEQYF. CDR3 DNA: TGTGCCAGCTCACCACCGGGAGGTCTTCGGTTCGAGCAGTACTTC.

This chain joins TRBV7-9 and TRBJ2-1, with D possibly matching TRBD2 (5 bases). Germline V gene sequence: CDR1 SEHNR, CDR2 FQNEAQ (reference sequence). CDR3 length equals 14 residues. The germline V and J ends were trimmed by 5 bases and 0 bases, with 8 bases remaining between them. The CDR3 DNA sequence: TGTGCCAGCAGCCCGGGGAGCTCCTACAATGAGCAGTTCTTC. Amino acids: CASSPGSSYNEQFF. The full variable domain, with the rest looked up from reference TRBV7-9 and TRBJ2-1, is DTGVSQNPRHKITKRGQNVTFRCDPISEHNRLYWYRQTLGQGPEFLTYFQNEAQLEKSRLLSDRFSAERPKGSFSTLEIQRTEQGDSAMYLCASSPGSSYNEQFFGPGTRLTVL.

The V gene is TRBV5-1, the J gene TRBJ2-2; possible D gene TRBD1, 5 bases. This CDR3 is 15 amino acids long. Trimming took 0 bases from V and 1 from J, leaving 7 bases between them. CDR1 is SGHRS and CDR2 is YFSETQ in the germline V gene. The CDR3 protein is CASSLGRGNTGELFF. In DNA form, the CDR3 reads TGCGCCAGCAGCTTGGGAAGGGGGAACACCGGGGAGCTGTTTTTT.

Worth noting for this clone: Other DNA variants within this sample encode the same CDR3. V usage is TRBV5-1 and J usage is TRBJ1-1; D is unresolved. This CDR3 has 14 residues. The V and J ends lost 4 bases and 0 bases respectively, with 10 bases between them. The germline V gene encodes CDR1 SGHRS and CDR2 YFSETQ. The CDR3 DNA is TGCGCCAGCAGCCTGCGGGGAATGAACACTGAAGCTTTCTTT. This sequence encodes CASSLRGMNTEAFF.

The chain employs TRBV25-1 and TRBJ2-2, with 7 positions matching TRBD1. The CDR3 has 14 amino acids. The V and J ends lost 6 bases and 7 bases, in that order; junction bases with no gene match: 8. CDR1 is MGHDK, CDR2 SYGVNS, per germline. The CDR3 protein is CASRDDRVGGELFF. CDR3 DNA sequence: TGTGCCAGCAGAGATGACAGGGTCGGCGGGGAGCTGTTTTTT. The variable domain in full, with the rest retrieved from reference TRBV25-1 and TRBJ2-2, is EADIYQTPRYLVIGTGKKITLECSQTMGHDKMYWYQQDPGMELHLIHYSYGVNSTEKGDLSSESTVSRIRTEHFPLTLESARPSHTSQYLCASRDDRVGGELFFGEGSRLTVL.

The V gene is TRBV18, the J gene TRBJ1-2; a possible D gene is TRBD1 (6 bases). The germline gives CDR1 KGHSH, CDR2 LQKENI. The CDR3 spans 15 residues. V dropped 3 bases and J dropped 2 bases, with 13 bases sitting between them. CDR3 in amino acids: CASSPPGHRNYGYTF. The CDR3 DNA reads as TGTGCCAGCTCACCCCCGGGACACAGGAACTATGGCTACACCTTC.

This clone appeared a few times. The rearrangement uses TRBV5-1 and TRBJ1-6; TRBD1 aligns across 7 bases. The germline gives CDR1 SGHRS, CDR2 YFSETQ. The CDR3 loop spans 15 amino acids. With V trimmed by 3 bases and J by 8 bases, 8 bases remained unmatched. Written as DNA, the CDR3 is TGCGCCAGCAGCTCGACAGGGAGCCTAGATTCACCCCTCCACTTT. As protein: CASSSTGSLDSPLHF. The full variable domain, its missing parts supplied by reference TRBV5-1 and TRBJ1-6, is KAGVTQTPRYLIKTRGQQVTLSCSPISGHRSVSWYQQTPGQGLQFLFEYFSETQRNKGNFPGRFSGRQFSNSRSEMNVSTLELGDSALYLCASSSTGSLDSPLHFGNGTRLTVT.

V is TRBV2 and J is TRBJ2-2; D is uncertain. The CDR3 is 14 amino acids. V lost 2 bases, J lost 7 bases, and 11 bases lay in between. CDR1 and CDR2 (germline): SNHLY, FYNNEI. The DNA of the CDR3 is TGTGCCAGCAGTGAATTCCAAGCGATCGGGGAGCTGTTTTTT. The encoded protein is CASSEFQAIGELFF. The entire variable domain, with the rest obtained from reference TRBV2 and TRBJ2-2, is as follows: EPEVTQTPSHQVTQMGQEVILRCVPISNHLYFYWYRQILGQKVEFLVSFYNNEISEKSEIFDDQFSVERPDGSNFTLKIRSTKLEDSAMYFCASSEFQAIGELFFGEGSRLTVL.

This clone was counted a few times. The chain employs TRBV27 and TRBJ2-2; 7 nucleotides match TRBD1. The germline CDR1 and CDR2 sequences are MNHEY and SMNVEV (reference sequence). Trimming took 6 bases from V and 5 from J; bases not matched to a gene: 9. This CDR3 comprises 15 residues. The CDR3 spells CASRPGTAETGELFF. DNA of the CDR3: TGTGCCAGCAGACCCGGGACAGCAGAAACCGGGGAGCTGTTTTTT.

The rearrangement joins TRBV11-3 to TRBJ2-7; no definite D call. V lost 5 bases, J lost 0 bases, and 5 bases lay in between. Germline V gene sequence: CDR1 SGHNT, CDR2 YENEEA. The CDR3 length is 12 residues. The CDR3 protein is CASSLNSYEQYF. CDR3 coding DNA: TGTGCCAGCAGCCTAAACTCCTACGAGCAGTACTTC. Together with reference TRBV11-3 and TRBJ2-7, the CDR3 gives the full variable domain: EAGVVQSPRYKIIEKKQPVAFWCNPISGHNTLYWYLQNLGQGPELLIRYENEEAVDDSQLPKDRFSAERLKGVDSTLKIQPAELGDSAVYLCASSLNSYEQYFGPGTRLTVT.